The 14 T cell receptor beta chains presented below share a single source sample, sequenced in a study of blood T cell repertoires in COVID-19. Data came from immunoSEQ multiplex PCR; TCRdb stores just in-frame clones and leaves some out. Among some 240,000 clones listed, approximately 80% were seen once. What was sequenced was peripheral blood. These receptor sequences come from a human donor in a cohort sampled during active COVID-19.

The chain uses TRBV6-6 and TRBJ1-5; possible D gene TRBD1, 6 bases. V lost 7 bases, J lost 7 bases, and 17 bases lay in between. Germline V gene data show CDR1 as MNHNY and CDR2 as SVGAGI (reference sequence). The CDR3 is 14 residues long. The CDR3 loop reads CASTDSGGGQPQHF. Written as DNA, the CDR3 is TGTGCCAGCACCGACTCGGGGGGGGGCCAGCCCCAGCATTTT.

The rearrangement joins TRBV30 to TRBJ2-1, with TRBD1 as a possible D gene (5 bases). In germline, CDR1 is GTSNPN, CDR2 SVGIG (reference sequence). The V gene lost 4 bases and the J gene lost 8 bases, with 15 bases spanning the gap. CDR3 size: 13 residues. This chain's CDR3 is CAWKQGWVDEQFF. CDR3 bases: TGTGCCTGGAAGCAGGGATGGGTGGATGAGCAGTTCTTC.

V is TRBV9 and J is TRBJ2-1, with TRBD2 matching 10 bases. V shed 2 bases and J 1 base; nucleotides not matched to a gene: 9. The CDR3 is 18 amino acids. Germline V CDR1 and CDR2: SGDLS, YYNGEE. The CDR3 DNA reads as TGTGCCAGCAGCGTTACTGCCGGGACTAGCGCTTCCTACAATGAGCAGTTCTTC. The encoded protein is CASSVTAGTSASYNEQFF.

The chain is built from TRBV5-8 and TRBJ1-1; D is ambiguous. The germline V gene encodes CDR1 SGHTS and CDR2 YDEGEE. The CDR3 extends over 15 amino acids. The V gene lost 0 bases and the J gene lost 0 bases, with 9 bases spanning the gap. CDR3 coding DNA: TGTGCCAGCAGCTTGGTAGGAGGATTGAACACTGAAGCTTTCTTT. Translation gives CASSLVGGLNTEAFF.

The chain employs TRBV30 and TRBJ2-3; 7 bases are a match to TRBD2. The CDR3 has 14 amino acids. CDR1 and CDR2 (germline): GTSNPN, SVGIG (reference sequence). The trim removed 4 bases at V and 1 base at J, leaving 5 bases unmatched. CDR3 sequence reads: CAWTVGGGTDTQYF. DNA for the CDR3: TGTGCCTGGACTGTGGGGGGGGGCACAGATACGCAGTATTTT.

The count of this clone is one. The rearrangement joins TRBV29-1 to TRBJ1-1; D gene uncertain. Looked up from germline, CDR1 is SQVTM and CDR2 is ANQGSEA. The CDR3 runs 13 residues. Between the trimmed V and J ends, which lost 7 bases and 3 bases, there was a span of 15 bases. CDR3 loop: CSAIPGFDTEAFF. The DNA for the CDR3 is TGCAGCGCCATACCGGGTTTTGACACTGAAGCTTTCTTT.

The V gene is TRBV7-9, the J gene TRBJ2-1; the match to TRBD2 covers 10 bases. The V segment lost 3 bases and the J segment 5 bases; nucleotides outside the gene matches: 4. Germline CDR1 SEHNR, CDR2 FQNEAQ (reference sequence). The length of the CDR3 is 15 residues. The CDR3: CASSLVTSGDNEQFF. The CDR3 bases are TGTGCCAGCAGCTTGGTTACTAGCGGGGACAATGAGCAGTTCTTC.

V usage is TRBV2 and J usage is TRBJ1-1, with D perhaps matching TRBD1 (6 bases). Germline V CDR1 and CDR2: SNHLY, FYNNEI. The germline V and J ends were trimmed by 5 bases and 3 bases, with 13 bases remaining between them. This CDR3 is 14 amino acids long. CDR3 in amino acids: CASSLEQGHTEAFF. Written as DNA, the CDR3 is TGTGCCAGCAGTCTTGAACAGGGTCACACTGAAGCTTTCTTT.

The J gene is TRBJ2-6, the V gene TRBV7-3, with 11 bases aligning to TRBD1. With 3 bases clipped from V and 2 bases from J, the junction kept 3 bases outside the gene matches. The length of the CDR3 is 17 residues. Germline assignment: CDR1 SGHTA and CDR2 FQGTGA. CDR3 region: CASSFPGQGAGANVLTF. The CDR3 DNA reads TGTGCCAGCAGCTTTCCGGGACAGGGGGCTGGGGCCAACGTCCTGACTTTC.

The DNA for the CDR3 is TGCAGCGTTGGGAGCCTAAGAGGGACTGAAGCTTTCTTT. It is translated as CSVGSLRGTEAFF. This sequence joins TRBV29-1 and TRBJ1-1, with D unresolved. Germline V gives CDR1 SQVTM, CDR2 ANQGSEA. This CDR3 contains 13 residues. Trimming took 4 bases from V and 5 from J, leaving 14 bases between them.

The chain uses TRBV2 and TRBJ1-1; possible D gene TRBD1, 6 bases. V gave up 5 bases and J gave up 4 bases, with 14 bases separating them. Germline loops: CDR1 SNHLY, CDR2 FYNNEI. The CDR3 extends over 14 amino acids. Here the CDR3 reads CASSSRGIGTEAFF. The CDR3 nucleotides are TGTGCCAGCAGTTCCAGGGGTATCGGCACTGAAGCTTTCTTT.

The genes are TRBV4-3 and TRBJ1-2, with D perhaps TRBD1 (5 bases). CDR1 is LGHNA, CDR2 YSLEER, per germline. V shed 0 bases and J shed 3 bases, with 17 bases lying between them. The length of the CDR3 is 17 residues. CDR3 loop: CASSQEEGTEGYYGYTF. CDR3 coding DNA: TGCGCCAGCAGCCAAGAGGAGGGGACTGAGGGGTACTATGGCTACACCTTC.

The chain has TRBV10-3 and TRBJ2-7; 10 nucleotides agree with TRBD1. CDR1 ENHRY and CDR2 SYGVKD come from the germline V gene. CDR3 length: 14 residues. Unmatched junction bases numbered 12, after V lost 10 bases and J lost 6 bases. The CDR3: CATAGTGVRSEQYF. The DNA for the CDR3 is TGTGCCACTGCCGGGACAGGGGTTCGTTCCGAGCAGTACTTC.

The V gene is TRBV19, the J gene TRBJ2-7, with TRBD2 as a possible D gene (6 bases). The length of the CDR3 is 14 residues. Trimming took off 5 bases at V and 0 bases at J, with 11 bases between the two ends. The V gene's germline CDR1 is LNHDA and CDR2 SQIVND (reference sequence). CDR3 bases: TGTGCCAGTAGTGCCCGGAGGGGCTCCTACGAGCAGTACTTC. This sequence encodes CASSARRGSYEQYF. The full variable domain, rest sourced from reference TRBV19 and TRBJ2-7, is DGGITQSPKYLFRKEGQNVTLSCEQNLNHDAMYWYRQDPGQGLRLIYYSQIVNDFQKGDIAEGYSVSREKKESFPLTVTSAQKNPTAFYLCASSARRGSYEQYFGPGTRLTVT.